A selection of T cell receptor beta chains follows, all from one sample in a study of Ad26.COV2.S vaccination and SARS-CoV-2 variants. Generated by immunoSEQ multiplex PCR, the TCRdb table keeps only in-frame clones and is missing some. The sample consists of about 350,000 clones, approximately 90% of them appearing once. The starting material was peripheral blood, obtained after recovery from COVID-19. The receptor set was obtained from a human donor who had recovered from COVID-19. Each CDR3 is given with its conserved first and last residue. A D gene is named only where the DNA matches it firmly. Size is stated for part of the rows, as once, few or many counts, or as a class when the clone is expanded.

d_gene	v_gene	abundance	j_gene	CDR3nt	CDR3aa
TRBD1	TRBV10-3	NA	TRBJ2-7	TGTGCCATCAGTACGAGTAGAATACAGGGGGGAATTTACGAGCAGTACTTC	CAISTSRIQGGIYEQYF
NA	TRBV6-5	NA	TRBJ2-7	TGTGCCAGCATTAAAGCCTACGAGCAGTACTTC	CASIKAYEQYF
TRBD1	TRBV11-2	few	TRBJ1-2	TGTGCCAGCAGCCTCCGGGACAGCCTCTATGGCTACACCTTC	CASSLRDSLYGYTF
TRBD2	TRBV2	NA	TRBJ2-2	TGTGCCAGCAGTGAATATAGGACTAGCGGGGACACCGGGGAGCTGTTTTTT	CASSEYRTSGDTGELFF
NA	TRBV5-1	NA	TRBJ1-3	TGCGCCAGCAGCTTGGCCTCAGCTGGAAACACTATATATTTT	CASSLASAGNTIYF
NA	TRBV9	NA	TRBJ2-1	TGTGCCAGCAGCGTAGCTTTCCGCACTGGGGGGGAGCAGTTCTTC	CASSVAFRTGGEQFF
NA	TRBV5-4	NA	TRBJ2-6	TGTGCCAGCAGCTTGGGTCAGCCCTCTGGGGCCAACGTCCTGACTTTC	CASSLGQPSGANVLTF
NA	TRBV4-1	NA	TRBJ1-5	TGCGCCAGCAGCCAGCGGGGAGGTCAGCCCCAGCATTTT	CASSQRGGQPQHF
NA	TRBV2	NA	TRBJ1-1	TGTGCCAGCAGTAGGGTCAGAGACACTGAAGCTTTCTTT	CASSRVRDTEAFF
NA	TRBV11-2	NA	TRBJ1-1	TGTGCCAGCAGCTCAGGGGTAACTGAAGCTTTCTTT	CASSSGVTEAFF
TRBD1	TRBV29-1	NA	TRBJ1-1	TGCAGCGTTGACAGGGGGCCCACTGAAGCTTTCTTT	CSVDRGPTEAFF
NA	TRBV5-6	NA	TRBJ2-1	TGTGCCAGCAGCTTGGGTCCGGGGGTGTACAATGAGCAGTTCTTC	CASSLGPGVYNEQFF
NA	TRBV5-4	NA	TRBJ1-2	TGTGCCAGCAGATCCTCGGGGGGACATAACTATGGCTACACCTTC	CASRSSGGHNYGYTF
NA	TRBV10-1	NA	TRBJ1-1	TGCGCCAGCAGTGAGTCAGGGGAGCGAGCTTTCTTT	CASSESGERAFF
NA	TRBV27	NA	TRBJ2-7	TGTGCCAGCAACCCTCGGACAAGTTCCCTTAGAGAGCAGTACTTC	CASNPRTSSLREQYF
TRBD1	TRBV6-5	NA	TRBJ1-6	TGTGCCAGCAGGGTACCGGGACAGTTAAATTCACCCCTCCACTTT	CASRVPGQLNSPLHF
TRBD1	TRBV9	NA	TRBJ1-3	TGTGCCAGCACCCCGACAGGGGGTGGAAACACCATATATTTT	CASTPTGGGNTIYF
NA	TRBV12-3/TRBV12-4	NA	TRBJ1-5	TGTGCCAGCAGTTTGGGCAATCAGCCCCAGCATTTT	CASSLGNQPQHF
NA	TRBV7-2	NA	TRBJ1-3	TGTGCCAGCAGCCGCGGGATCTCTGGAAACACCATATATTTT	CASSRGISGNTIYF
NA	TRBV9	NA	TRBJ2-5	TGTGCCAGCAGCGTAGCTCCGGCGGGGCAAGAGACCCAGTACTTC	CASSVAPAGQETQYF
TRBD1	TRBV28	NA	TRBJ1-3	TGTGCCGGAGGGACAGGGGGAAACACCATATATTTT	CAGGTGGNTIYF
NA	TRBV7-2	NA	TRBJ1-2	TGTGCCAGCAGCTTGGGCGATGGCTACACCTTC	CASSLGDGYTF
NA	TRBV18	NA	TRBJ1-3	TGTGCCAGCTCAGCCGGACAAGGCTCTGGAAACACCATATATTTT	CASSAGQGSGNTIYF
NA	TRBV28	NA	TRBJ1-2	TGTGCCAGCAGTTTTGGGGAGTGGTATGGCTACACCTTC	CASSFGEWYGYTF
NA	TRBV5-6	once	TRBJ2-1	TGTGCCAGCAGCTTGGCCTGGCGGGACTACAATGAGCAGTTCTTC	CASSLAWRDYNEQFF
NA	TRBV2	NA	TRBJ1-1	TGTGCCAGCAGTGAAGCGCAATTCAGGGGCGCGTCCCGAGCTTTCTTT	CASSEAQFRGASRAFF
NA	TRBV3-1/TRBV3-2	NA	TRBJ2-7	TGTGCCAGCAGCCACAACAGGGAGGGGTCCTACGAGCAGTACTTC	CASSHNREGSYEQYF
NA	TRBV7-9	NA	TRBJ2-1	TGTGCCAGCTCAAAACAGGGAGAGCAGTTCTTC	CASSKQGEQFF
NA	TRBV5-1	NA	TRBJ2-1	TGCGCCAGCAGCCCCCGGGGGATAGGGGGGTCCTCCTACAATGAGCAGTTCTTC	CASSPRGIGGSSYNEQFF
NA	TRBV19	NA	TRBJ1-6	TGTGCCAGTAGTTCCTCCCCCCGGGGCATTGATTCACCCCTCCACTTT	CASSSSPRGIDSPLHF
NA	TRBV19	once	TRBJ2-3	TGTGCCAGTAGTATGAGGGACGGGACCACAGATACGCAGTATTTT	CASSMRDGTTDTQYF
TRBD2	TRBV9	NA	TRBJ2-2	TGTGCCAGCAGCGTCCGGACTAGGGACACCGGGGAGCTGTTTTTT	CASSVRTRDTGELFF
TRBD1	TRBV9	NA	TRBJ2-1	TGTGCCAGCAGCGTAGGGGACAGGATCTACAATGAGCAGTTCTTC	CASSVGDRIYNEQFF
NA	TRBV5-1	NA	TRBJ1-2	TGCGCCAGCAGCCGGACCCAGGACAGTCTCTATGGCTACACCTTC	CASSRTQDSLYGYTF
NA	TRBV2	NA	TRBJ2-1	TGTGCCAGTGCCTTTGGTAGTCAGTACAATGAGCAGTTCTTC	CASAFGSQYNEQFF
NA	TRBV5-1	NA	TRBJ1-1	TGCGCCAGCAGCTTGGCGGGGGCTGGAGGCACTGAAGCTTTCTTT	CASSLAGAGGTEAFF
NA	TRBV7-9	NA	TRBJ1-2	TGTGCCAGCAGCTTAGGACTCGGGGATGGCTACACCTTC	CASSLGLGDGYTF